A single sample is the source of the 16 T cell receptor beta chains below, sequenced in a study of shared clonotypes between healthy human individuals. The assay was immunoSEQ multiplex PCR, and TCRdb's table has in-frame clones only and misses some. Among about 2.1 million clones listed, around 93% were seen once. Naive CD8 populations comprised CD45RO-negative cells positively selected for CCR7, excluding terminally differentiated effector memory CD45RA+ cells. The sequencing input was naive CD8+ T cells from PBMCs. The receptors derive from a man between 18 and 29 years old in good health. Some clones in this sample may be carry-over from other donors' samples.

This chain uses TRBV2 with TRBJ1-1; D not resolved. The CDR3 contains 15 residues. V was clipped by 5 bases and J by 3 bases, with 16 bases between them. Germline V gene sequence: CDR1 SNHLY, CDR2 FYNNEI. The CDR3 loop reads CASSPTLLGYTEAFF. The CDR3 DNA reads TGTGCCAGCAGTCCGACATTGCTGGGCTACACTGAAGCTTTCTTT. Full variable domain (remainder filled in from reference TRBV2 and TRBJ1-1): EPEVTQTPSHQVTQMGQEVILRCVPISNHLYFYWYRQILGQKVEFLVSFYNNEISEKSEIFDDQFSVERPDGSNFTLKIRSTKLEDSAMYFCASSPTLLGYTEAFFGQGTRLTVV.

The chain uses TRBV28 and TRBJ1-2; D remains ambiguous. The CDR3 is 18 residues long. The V gene's germline CDR1 is MDHEN and CDR2 SYDVKM. V was trimmed by 5 bases and J by 1 base, leaving 23 bases between them. The CDR3 loop is CASSPNQLLTDFNYGYTF. CDR3 DNA sequence: TGTGCCAGCAGTCCTAATCAACTTCTCACAGACTTTAACTATGGCTACACCTTC.

About this clone itself: The sample contains more than one DNA sequence encoding this CDR3. The rearrangement uses TRBV7-2 and TRBJ1-2; unclear D gene. CDR3 length: 12 amino acids. The V gene's germline CDR1 is SGHTA and CDR2 FQGNSA. V was shortened by 1 base and J by 2 bases, with 2 bases between the two germline ends. CDR3 protein: CASSLGNYGYTF. The CDR3 DNA sequence: TGTGCCAGCAGCTTAGGCAACTATGGCTACACCTTC.

The sample holds a few counts of this clone. The J gene is TRBJ2-2, the V gene TRBV11-2; D is perhaps TRBD1 or TRBD2 (5 bases each). CDR1 SGHAT and CDR2 FQNNGV come from the germline V gene. V dropped 4 bases and J dropped 4 bases, with 16 bases sitting between them. The CDR3 contains 16 residues. The chain's CDR3 is CASSYHGGLRTGELFF. CDR3 sequence (DNA): TGTGCCAGCAGCTACCATGGGGGATTACGCACCGGGGAGCTGTTTTTT.

V is TRBV7-9 and J is TRBJ1-1; perhaps TRBD1 as D (6 bases). This CDR3 is built from 15 residues. Germline V gene lookup returns CDR1 SEHNR and CDR2 FQNEAQ (reference sequence). The V and J ends lost 0 bases and 1 base respectively, with 9 bases between them. The CDR3 loop reads CASSLALGANTEAFF. The CDR3 DNA reads TGTGCCAGCAGCTTAGCTCTGGGGGCGAACACTGAAGCTTTCTTT.

V usage is TRBV30 and J usage is TRBJ2-2, with no clear D. The CDR3 is 12 residues long. Germline CDR1 and CDR2: GTSNPN and SVGIG (reference sequence). Deletions cut 3 bases from V and 5 bases from J, with 7 bases between. CDR3 coding DNA: TGTGCCTGGAGCAGGTGGACCGGGGAGCTGTTTTTT. Its protein is CAWSRWTGELFF.

CDR3 coding DNA: TGTGCCAGCGGGAAGCAGACAGGGTACGAAAAACTGTTTTTT. This translates into CASGKQTGYEKLFF. The rearrangement links TRBV27 to TRBJ1-4, with 7 bases lining up with TRBD1. The CDR3 contains 14 residues. CDR1 is MNHEY and CDR2 is SMNVEV in the germline V gene (reference sequence). With 8 bases clipped from V and 8 bases from J, the junction kept 11 bases outside the gene matches. Full variable domain (missing parts from reference TRBV27 and TRBJ1-4): EAQVTQNPRYLITVTGKKLTVTCSQNMNHEYMSWYRQDPGLGLRQIYYSMNVEVTDKGDVPEGYKVSRKEKRNFPLILESPSPNQTSLYFCASGKQTGYEKLFFGSGTQLSVL.

The chain has TRBV7-9 and TRBJ2-1, with 11 bases that match TRBD2. This CDR3 is built from 15 residues. Germline CDR1 reads SEHNR; CDR2 reads FQNEAQ (reference sequence). The V and J ends lost 6 bases and 8 bases, in that order; junction bases with no gene match: 9. CDR3 nucleotides: TGTGCCAGCAGAACCGGGACTAGCGGTAGGGATGAGCAGTTCTTC. It encodes CASRTGTSGRDEQFF.

V usage is TRBV5-4 and J usage is TRBJ2-1, with TRBD2 matching over 8 bases. The CDR3 spans 16 residues. CDR1 SGHNT and CDR2 YYREEE come from the germline V gene (reference sequence). V lost 2 bases and J lost 6; bases outside the gene matches: 10. Written as DNA, the CDR3 is TGTGCCAGCAGCTTAAAGCGGGAGAAGGCTTTCAATGAGCAGTTCTTC. Its protein is CASSLKREKAFNEQFF.

The chain has TRBV7-8 and TRBJ1-4; D is unresolved. The CDR3 totals 15 residues. In germline, CDR1 is SGHVS, CDR2 FQNEAQ. The germline V and J ends were trimmed by 1 base and 5 bases, with 11 bases remaining between them. The CDR3 nucleotides read TGTGCCAGCAGCTTAGAGAGATCCCAAAATGAAAAACTGTTTTTT. Its protein product is CASSLERSQNEKLFF.

About this clone: Other nucleotide sequences in the sample specify the same CDR3. The rearrangement uses TRBV7-9 and TRBJ2-7; TRBD2 is a possible D gene (6 bases). The length of the CDR3 is 13 residues. V was trimmed by 5 bases and J by 0 bases, leaving 8 bases between them. In germline, CDR1 is SEHNR, CDR2 FQNEAQ (reference sequence). The CDR3 here is CASSGGVSYEQYF. The CDR3 bases are TGTGCCAGCAGCGGAGGGGTCTCCTACGAGCAGTACTTC.

The chain has TRBV28 and TRBJ1-1; 7 bases line up with TRBD1. CDR3 length: 14 amino acids. Trimming at V came to 6 bases and at J to 1 base, leaving 5 bases not matched to a gene. Germline CDR1 is MDHEN and CDR2 is SYDVKM. CDR3 protein: CASSTGTANTEAFF. The CDR3 DNA reads as TGTGCCAGCAGCACCGGGACAGCGAACACTGAAGCTTTCTTT.

This sequence joins TRBV5-6 and TRBJ1-2, with a possible D match to TRBD1 (5 bases). Germline values: CDR1 SGHDT, CDR2 YYEEEE. V was cut by 7 bases and J by 5 bases, with 15 bases left in between. CDR3 length: 13 amino acids. CDR3 sequence reads: CASRKAGEYGYTF. The CDR3 bases are TGTGCCAGCCGGAAAGCGGGGGAGTATGGCTACACCTTC.

The J gene is TRBJ2-7, the V gene TRBV7-8; 15 nucleotides match TRBD2. This CDR3 spans 18 amino acids. Trimming took 5 bases from V and 1 from J; bases not matched to a gene: 9. CDR1 and CDR2 from the germline V gene are SGHVS and FQNEAQ. DNA for the CDR3: TGTGCCAGCAGCGCTGGGACTAGCGGGAGGTCACGATCCTACGAGCAGTACTTC. As protein: CASSAGTSGRSRSYEQYF.

The rearrangement joins TRBV6-4 to TRBJ2-7; 7 bases match TRBD2. The V segment lost 6 bases and the J segment 2 bases; nucleotides outside the gene matches: 7. This CDR3 has 14 amino acids. Germline values: CDR1 MRHNA, CDR2 SNTAGT. The chain's CDR3 is CASSPVGGAYEQYF. CDR3 nucleotides: TGTGCCAGCAGCCCTGTTGGGGGGGCCTACGAGCAGTACTTC.

This chain links TRBV2 with TRBJ1-1; weak D call: TRBD1 (5 bases). With 0 bases removed from V and 7 bases from J, the gap between germline ends came to 21 bases. The length of the CDR3 is 17 residues. Germline lookup yields CDR1 SNHLY and CDR2 FYNNEI. CDR3 sequence (DNA): TGTGCCAGCAGTGAAGCAGGGAGGGGCTTATATAAGGGTGAAGCTTTCTTT. Translating it yields CASSEAGRGLYKGEAFF.